The clone carrying this TCR beta chain was detected ten times or more. The data derive from a study of blood T cell repertoires in COVID-19. Study-level information: The United States, Italy and Spain supplied acute and convalescent COVID-19 samples.

Original handling: Reference gene primers were amplified, and this amplification served to estimate nucleated cell counts. Generated by immunoSEQ multiplex PCR, the TCRdb table keeps only in-frame clones and is missing some. V, J and clone size reflect that table, while D and trimming were determined from the DNA. The top ten clones hold 9.2% of a sample with 72,000 or so clones, roughly 81% of them seen once. Germline V CDR1 and CDR2: MNHEY, SVGAGI. V lost 7 bases and J 7 bases, leaving 16 bases between the germline ends. The CDR3 loop spans 13 amino acids. The clonotype was recovered from a human donor in a cohort sampled during active COVID-19. Input material: peripheral blood. V gene TRBV6-5 combines with J gene TRBJ1-2; D call uncertain. The CDR3, as DNA: TGTGCCAGCACGGGCCACGAGGGAGCTGGCTACACCTTC. This gives the protein CASTGHEGAGYTF.